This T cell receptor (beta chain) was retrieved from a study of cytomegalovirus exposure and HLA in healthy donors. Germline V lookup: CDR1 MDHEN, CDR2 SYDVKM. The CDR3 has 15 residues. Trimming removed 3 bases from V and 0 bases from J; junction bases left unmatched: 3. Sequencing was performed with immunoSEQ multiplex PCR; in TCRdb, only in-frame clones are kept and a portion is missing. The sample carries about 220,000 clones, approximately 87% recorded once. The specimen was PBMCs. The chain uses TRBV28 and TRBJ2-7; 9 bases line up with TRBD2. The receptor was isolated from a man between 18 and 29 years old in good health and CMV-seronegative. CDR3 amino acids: CASSFSGRASYEQYF. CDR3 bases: TGTGCCAGCAGTTTTAGCGGGAGAGCCTCCTACGAGCAGTACTTC. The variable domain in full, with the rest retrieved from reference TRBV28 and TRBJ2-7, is DVKVTQSSRYLVKRTGEKVFLECVQDMDHENMFWYRQDPGLGLRLIYFSYDVKMKEKGDIPEGYSVSREKKERFSLILESASTNQTSMYLCASSFSGRASYEQYFGPGTRLTVT.